Below are 4 T cell receptor beta chains sequenced from a single sample in a study of blood T cell repertoires in COVID-19. TCRdb's table, derived via immunoSEQ multiplex PCR, lists solely in-frame clones and lacks some. The sample lists under 150,000 clones; over 80% were seen once. The material sequenced was peripheral blood. The receptors were gathered from a woman aged 40-49 years with active or convalescent COVID-19.

CDR3 coding DNA: TGTGCCAGCAGTTTACCCCGGGACAGGGCGTACCAAGAGACCCAGTACTTC. Protein sequence: CASSLPRDRAYQETQYF. The V call is TRBV28, the J call TRBJ2-5; TRBD1 matches at 9 bases. CDR1 is MDHEN, CDR2 SYDVKM, per germline. With 2 bases clipped from V and 0 bases from J, the junction kept 7 bases outside the gene matches. The CDR3 is 17 residues long.

The chain combines TRBV19 with TRBJ1-1; 7 nucleotides align to TRBD1. CDR1 and CDR2 from the germline V gene are LNHDA and SQIVND (reference sequence). Unmatched junction bases numbered 10, after V lost 5 bases and J lost 1 base. The CDR3 has 16 residues. CDR3 coding DNA: TGTGCCAGTAGTCTCTCGACAGGGTATGAGAACACTGAAGCTTTCTTT. Its translation is CASSLSTGYENTEAFF.

The J gene is TRBJ2-7, the V gene TRBV6-2 or TRBV6-3; D might be TRBD1 (6 bases). V was pared by 5 bases and J by 2 bases, with 13 bases between. The germline gives CDR1 MNHEY, CDR2 SVGEGT. This CDR3 has 14 amino acids. The DNA of the CDR3 is TGTGCCAGCAGTCGAGGGACAAGTCCCTACGAGCAGTACTTC. Protein: CASSRGTSPYEQYF.

CDR3 loop: CASSEEGYGYTF. Written as DNA, the CDR3 is TGTGCCAGCAGTGAGGAGGGATATGGCTACACCTTC. The rearrangement links TRBV25-1 to TRBJ1-2; the D is unclear. Germline assignment: CDR1 MGHDK and CDR2 SYGVNS. Between the trimmed V and J ends, which lost 3 bases and 5 bases, there was a span of 7 bases. The CDR3 extends over 12 amino acids.